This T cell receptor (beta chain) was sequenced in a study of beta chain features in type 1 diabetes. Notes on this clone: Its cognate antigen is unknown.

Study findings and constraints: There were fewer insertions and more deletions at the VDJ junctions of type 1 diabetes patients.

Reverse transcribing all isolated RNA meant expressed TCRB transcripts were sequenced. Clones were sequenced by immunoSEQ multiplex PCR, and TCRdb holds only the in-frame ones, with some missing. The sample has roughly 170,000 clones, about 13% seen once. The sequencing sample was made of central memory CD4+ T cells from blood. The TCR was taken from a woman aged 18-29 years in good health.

CDR3 sequence: CATSSMNREWDNEQFF. DNA of the CDR3: TGTGCCACCAGCAGTATGAACAGGGAATGGGACAATGAGCAGTTCTTC. V is TRBV15 and J is TRBJ2-1, with D perhaps TRBD1 (6 bases). Trimming stripped 3 bases from V and 5 bases from J, with 17 bases between. The CDR3 extends over 16 amino acids. Germline V gene lookup returns CDR1 LNHNV and CDR2 YYDKDF (reference sequence).